These 7 T cell receptor beta chains were all obtained from the same sample, sequenced in a study of cytomegalovirus exposure and HLA in healthy donors. 60 Vbeta and 13 Jbeta primers were used in PCR. The method was immunoSEQ multiplex PCR; TCRdb's version includes in-frame clones alone and lacks a portion of them. The table for this sample gives under 120,000 clones. The sequenced material came from PBMCs. The receptor set was obtained from a man between 50 and 59 years old in good health and CMV-seronegative.

The V gene is TRBV29-1, the J gene TRBJ2-5; TRBD1 matches 9 bases. The better agreement between TRBJ2-7 and the DNA end casts doubt on the J call. The CDR3 spans 14 residues. Germline CDR1 and CDR2: SQVTM and ANQGSEA. CDR3 loop: CSVLGTGNPYEQYF. Written as DNA, the CDR3 is TGCAGCGTCCTCGGGACAGGGAACCCCTACGAGCAGTACTTC.

This chain uses TRBV19 with TRBJ1-2; D unclear. Germline V gene data show CDR1 as LNHDA and CDR2 as SQIVND (reference sequence). This CDR3 comprises 13 residues. V gave up 3 bases and J gave up 2 bases, with 7 bases separating them. The CDR3: CASSISLNYGYTF. The CDR3 DNA is TGTGCCAGTAGTATTAGCCTAAACTATGGCTACACCTTC.

V gene TRBV5-1 combines with J gene TRBJ2-2; D not resolved. The germline V gene encodes CDR1 SGHRS and CDR2 YFSETQ. The CDR3 runs to 13 residues. V was pared by 1 base and J by 6 bases, with 7 bases between. The CDR3, as DNA: TGCGCCAGCAGCTTGATGGCGGCCGGGGAGCTGTTTTTT. Translation: CASSLMAAGELFF.

The V call is TRBV18, the J call TRBJ2-2; possible D gene TRBD1, 5 bases. V was clipped by 0 bases and J by 0 bases, with 11 bases between them. Germline CDR1 reads KGHSH; CDR2 reads LQKENI. The CDR3 is 17 amino acids. DNA for the CDR3: TGTGCCAGCTCACCACCGATTGCAGGGTCGAACACCGGGGAGCTGTTTTTT. Its protein product is CASSPPIAGSNTGELFF.

J is TRBJ1-1 and V is TRBV2; a possible D gene is TRBD1 (6 bases). From germline, CDR1 is SNHLY and CDR2 FYNNEI. V lost 7 bases, J lost 0 bases, and 12 bases lay in between. This CDR3 has 14 amino acids. CDR3 region: CASKPGVMNTEAFF. Written as DNA, the CDR3 is TGTGCCAGCAAACCAGGGGTTATGAACACTGAAGCTTTCTTT.

The rearrangement uses TRBV30 and TRBJ2-7; tentatively, D is TRBD2 (5 bases). With 0 bases removed from V and 3 bases from J, the gap between germline ends came to 6 bases. Germline CDR1 and CDR2: GTSNPN and SVGIG (reference sequence). CDR3 length equals 12 residues. CDR3 nucleotides: TGTGCCTGGAGTGTAACTAGCTACGAGCAGTACTTC. It translates to CAWSVTSYEQYF. The variable domain in full, completed from reference TRBV30 and TRBJ2-7, reads SQTIHQWPATLVQPVGSPLSLECTVEGTSNPNLYWYRQAAGRGLQLLFYSVGIGQISSEVPQNLSASRPQDRQFILSSKKLLLSDSGFYLCAWSVTSYEQYFGPGTRLTVT.

This sequence joins TRBV11-1 and TRBJ2-1, with 14 bases lining up with TRBD2. The CDR3 is 18 amino acids. The ends lost 5 bases at V and 6 bases at J; junction bases unmatched: 12. Looked up from germline, CDR1 is SGHAT and CDR2 is FQDESV (reference sequence). As DNA, the CDR3 is TGTGCCAGCAGCCTTCCGGGACTAGCGGGAGAATTTTTCAATGAGCAGTTCTTC. The encoded protein is CASSLPGLAGEFFNEQFF.